In its sample, the clone carrying this T cell receptor beta chain was seen once. This sample is part of a study of blood T cell repertoires in COVID-19. On the study more broadly: The United States, Italy and Spain provided the acute and convalescent COVID-19 samples. T cells, B-cell-depleted T cells, or PBMCs supplied cDNA or gDNA.

A Seattle source enrolled patients during active infection and followed them longitudinally. Under the authors' procedure: Using reference gene primer amplification, nucleated cell counts were estimated. This table comes from immunoSEQ multiplex PCR, and its TCRdb copy is limited to in-frame clones, with some not included. V and J calls and clone size are copied from that table; D and trimming were computed from the DNA. Of about 340,000 clones detected, about 90% appear once; the ten largest clones hold nearly 6.5%. Sequencing used peripheral blood. This TCR was sampled from a woman aged 50 to 60 with COVID-19, enrolled during active disease.

The CDR3, as DNA: TGTGCCAGCAGCAAGGGCGGGAGTTCCTCCTACGAGCAGTACTTC. It encodes CASSKGGSSSYEQYF. V and J are TRBV7-8 and TRBJ2-7; 7 nucleotides line up with TRBD2. The junction had 7 bases not matched to a gene; V was cut back by 5 bases and J by 0 bases. The length of the CDR3 is 15 residues. Germline V gene lookup returns CDR1 SGHVS and CDR2 FQNEAQ. The whole variable domain, filled in from reference TRBV7-8 and TRBJ2-7, reads GAGVSQSPRYKVAKRGQDVALRCDPISGHVSLFWYQQALGQGPEFLTYFQNEAQLDKSGLPSDRFFAERPEGSVSTLKIQRTQQEDSAVYLCASSKGGSSSYEQYFGPGTRLTVT.